This entry is about one TCR beta chain. The CDR3 contains 13 residues. V was trimmed by 1 base and J by 5 bases, leaving 8 bases between them. Germline CDR1 reads LNHDA; CDR2 reads SQIVND (reference sequence). The record originates from a study of T cell responses to AZD1222 COVID-19 vaccine. Produced via immunoSEQ multiplex PCR; TCRdb's table is partial and in-frame only. The table records more than 150,000 clones, 90% of them present only once. The source material was peripheral blood, sampled on day 0 of AZD1222 vaccination. J is TRBJ2-5 and V is TRBV19; D may be TRBD2 (7 bases). This clonotype was obtained from an adult in good health. CDR3 amino acids: CASSIGGGETQYF. CDR3 coding DNA: TGTGCCAGTAGTATAGGGGGGGGCGAGACCCAGTACTTC.